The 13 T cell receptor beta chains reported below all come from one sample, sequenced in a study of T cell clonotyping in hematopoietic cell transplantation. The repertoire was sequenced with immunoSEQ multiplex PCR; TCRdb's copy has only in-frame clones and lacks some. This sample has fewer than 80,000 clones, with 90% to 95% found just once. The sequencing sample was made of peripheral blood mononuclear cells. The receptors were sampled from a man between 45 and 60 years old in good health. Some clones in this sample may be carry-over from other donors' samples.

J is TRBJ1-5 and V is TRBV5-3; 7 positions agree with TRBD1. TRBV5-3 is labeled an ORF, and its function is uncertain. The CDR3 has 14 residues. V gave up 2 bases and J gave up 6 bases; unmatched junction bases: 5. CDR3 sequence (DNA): TGTGCCAGAAGCTTTGAGGGGGCGGTTCAGCCCCAGCATTTT. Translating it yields CARSFEGAVQPQHF.

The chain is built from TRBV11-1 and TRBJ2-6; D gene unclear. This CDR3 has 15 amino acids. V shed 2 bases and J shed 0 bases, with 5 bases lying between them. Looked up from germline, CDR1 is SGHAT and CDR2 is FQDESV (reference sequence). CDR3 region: CASSLLDSGANVLTF. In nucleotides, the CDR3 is TGTGCCAGCAGCTTATTGGACTCTGGGGCCAACGTCCTGACTTTC.

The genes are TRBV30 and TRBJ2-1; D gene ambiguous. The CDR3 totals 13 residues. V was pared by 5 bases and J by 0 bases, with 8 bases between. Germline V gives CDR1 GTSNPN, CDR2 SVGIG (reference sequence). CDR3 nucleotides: TGTGCCTGGGCCCTCAGCTCCTACAATGAGCAGTTCTTC. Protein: CAWALSSYNEQFF. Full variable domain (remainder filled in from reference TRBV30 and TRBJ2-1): SQTIHQWPATLVQPVGSPLSLECTVEGTSNPNLYWYRQAAGRGLQLLFYSVGIGQISSEVPQNLSASRPQDRQFILSSKKLLLSDSGFYLCAWALSSYNEQFFGPGTRLTVL.

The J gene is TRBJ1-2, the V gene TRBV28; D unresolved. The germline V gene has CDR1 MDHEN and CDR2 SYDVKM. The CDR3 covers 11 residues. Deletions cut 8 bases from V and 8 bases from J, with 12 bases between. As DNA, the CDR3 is TGTGCCAGCGGTATGATTGGAGGCTACACCTTC. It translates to CASGMIGGYTF.

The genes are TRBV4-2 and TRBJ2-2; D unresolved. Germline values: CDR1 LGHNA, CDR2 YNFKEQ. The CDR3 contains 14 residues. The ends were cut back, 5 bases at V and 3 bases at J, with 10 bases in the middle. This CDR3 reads CASSSRSDTGELFF. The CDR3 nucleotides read TGTGCCAGCAGCTCAAGATCGGACACCGGGGAGCTGTTTTTT.

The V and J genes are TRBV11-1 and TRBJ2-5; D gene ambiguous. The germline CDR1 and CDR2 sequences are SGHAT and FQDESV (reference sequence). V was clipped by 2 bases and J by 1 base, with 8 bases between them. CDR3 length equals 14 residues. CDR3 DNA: TGTGCCAGCAGCTTACGGCAGCCCCAAGAGACCCAGTACTTC. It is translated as CASSLRQPQETQYF.

The CDR3 region is CASSPLQGAGELFF. DNA of the CDR3: TGCGCCAGCAGCCCGCTACAGGGGGCCGGGGAGCTGTTTTTT. The V call is TRBV5-1, the J call TRBJ2-2; 8 bases match TRBD1. The trim removed 4 bases at V and 6 bases at J, leaving 5 bases unmatched. The CDR3 sequence is 14 residues long. Looked up from germline, CDR1 is SGHRS and CDR2 is YFSETQ.

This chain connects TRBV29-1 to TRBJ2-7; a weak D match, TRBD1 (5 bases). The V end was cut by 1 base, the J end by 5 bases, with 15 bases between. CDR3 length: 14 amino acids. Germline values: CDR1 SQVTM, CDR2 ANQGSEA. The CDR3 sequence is CSVEVSGKWNEQYF. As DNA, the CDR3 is TGCAGCGTTGAAGTATCAGGGAAGTGGAACGAGCAGTACTTC.

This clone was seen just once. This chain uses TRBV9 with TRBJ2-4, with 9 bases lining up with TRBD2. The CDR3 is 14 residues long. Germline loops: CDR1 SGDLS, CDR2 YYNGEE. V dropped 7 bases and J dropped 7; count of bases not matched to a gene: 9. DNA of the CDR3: TGTGCCAGCGGCGGGGGGGAGGGGAAGAACATTCAGTACTTC. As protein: CASGGGEGKNIQYF.

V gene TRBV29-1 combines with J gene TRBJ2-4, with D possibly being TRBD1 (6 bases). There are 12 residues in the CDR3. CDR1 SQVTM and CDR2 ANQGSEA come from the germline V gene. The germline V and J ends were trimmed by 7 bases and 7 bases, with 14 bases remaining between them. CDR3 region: CSAQGAFNIQYF. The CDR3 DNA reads TGCAGCGCACAGGGAGCATTTAACATTCAGTACTTC.

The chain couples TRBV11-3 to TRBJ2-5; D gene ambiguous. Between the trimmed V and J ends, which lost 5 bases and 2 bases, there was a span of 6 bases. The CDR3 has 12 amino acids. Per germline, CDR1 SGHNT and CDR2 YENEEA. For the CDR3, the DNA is TGTGCCAGCAGCCGAGGTCAAGAGACCCAGTACTTC. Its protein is CASSRGQETQYF.

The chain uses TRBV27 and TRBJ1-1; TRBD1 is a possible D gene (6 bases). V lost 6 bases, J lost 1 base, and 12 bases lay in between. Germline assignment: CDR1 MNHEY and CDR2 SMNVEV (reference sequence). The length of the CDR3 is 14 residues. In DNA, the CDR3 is TGTGCCAGCAGCCATGAACAGGGGAACACTGAAGCTTTCTTT. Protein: CASSHEQGNTEAFF.

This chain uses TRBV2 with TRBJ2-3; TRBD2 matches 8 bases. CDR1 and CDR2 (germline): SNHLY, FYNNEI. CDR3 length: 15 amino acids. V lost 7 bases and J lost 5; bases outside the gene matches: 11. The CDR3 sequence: CASIPLAGSRDTQYF. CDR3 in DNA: TGTGCCAGCATACCCCTAGCGGGTAGTAGAGATACGCAGTATTTT.